This T cell receptor (beta chain) comes out of a study of CD8+ T cells in alopecia areata. On this clone itself: Antigen unknown.

Study-wide findings and caveats: Normal skin's resident alphabeta T cells are sequenced alongside lesional scalp T cells. More clonal than normal scalp was lesional scalp, particularly alopecia totalis/universalis. Possibly because of HLA-related factors, TCR sharing was less clear across patients than in mice.

Both CD4+ and CD8+ T cells were separated by sorting PBMCs. Germline CDR1 KGHSH, CDR2 LQKENI. The CDR3 covers 15 residues. The V and J ends lost 3 bases and 1 base respectively, with 13 bases between them. Investigators isolated RNA and reverse transcribed it into cDNA to act as the sequencing template. Data came from immunoSEQ multiplex PCR; TCRdb stores just in-frame clones and leaves some out. In the table there are about 110,000 clones, 59% of which are singletons. The sample consisted of CD8+ T cells sorted from blood. The sequence was collected from a human donor in good health. The V and J genes are TRBV18 and TRBJ2-7, with TRBD1 as a possible D gene (6 bases). The CDR3 sequence: CASSPRGSTSYEQYF. CDR3 nucleotide sequence: TGTGCCAGCTCACCCAGGGGTAGTACATCCTACGAGCAGTACTTC.